The clone carrying this TCR beta chain was seen a single time. This specimen comes from a study of blood T cell repertoires in COVID-19. Original analysis: The assay estimated nucleated cells by amplifying reference gene primers. Profiling relied on immunoSEQ multiplex PCR, and the TCRdb table lists in-frame clones only, not all of them. V, J and clone size derive from that table, while D and trimming were established from the DNA sequence. The data show more than 90,000 clones, 82% seen once. This CDR3 comprises 12 residues. CDR1 SQVTM and CDR2 ANQGSEA come from the germline V gene. Trimming cost V 7 bases and J 5 bases, with 14 bases left between them.

Input material: peripheral blood. This chain links TRBV29-1 with TRBJ1-2, with D uncertain. The TCR comes from a man aged 70-80 years with acute or convalescent COVID-19. Written as DNA, the CDR3 is TGCAGCGGCGGATTGCCGTCGTATGGCTACACCTTC. Translation gives CSGGLPSYGYTF.